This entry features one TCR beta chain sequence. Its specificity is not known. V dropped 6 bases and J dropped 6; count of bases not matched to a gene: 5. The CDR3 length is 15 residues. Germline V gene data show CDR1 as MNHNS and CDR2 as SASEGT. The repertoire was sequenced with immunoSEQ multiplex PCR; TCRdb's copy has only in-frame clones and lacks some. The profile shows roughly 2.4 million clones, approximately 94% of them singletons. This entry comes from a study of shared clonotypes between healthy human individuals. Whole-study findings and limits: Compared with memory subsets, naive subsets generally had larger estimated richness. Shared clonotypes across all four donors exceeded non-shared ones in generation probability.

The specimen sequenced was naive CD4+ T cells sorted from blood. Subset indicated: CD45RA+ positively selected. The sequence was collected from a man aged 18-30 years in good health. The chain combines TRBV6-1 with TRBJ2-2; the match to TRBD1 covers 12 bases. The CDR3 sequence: CASRIRDRGPGELFF. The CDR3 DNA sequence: TGTGCCAGCAGGATCCGGGACAGGGGGCCCGGGGAGCTGTTTTTT.